Sequencing of this T cell receptor beta chain was carried out in a study of cytomegalovirus exposure and HLA in healthy donors. Sequencing was performed with immunoSEQ multiplex PCR; in TCRdb, only in-frame clones are kept and a portion is missing. This sample yields 180,000 or so clones, of which about nine tenths are seen a single time; 6% to 8% belongs to the top ten. The CDR3 runs 13 residues. V lost 1 base and J 5 bases, leaving 8 bases between the germline ends. From germline, CDR1 is KGHSH and CDR2 LQKENI. The source of this sequence is a man under 40 in good health and CMV-seropositive. The V call is TRBV18, the J call TRBJ2-5; TRBD2 is a possible D gene (6 bases). Input material: PBMCs. CDR3 nucleotides: TGTGCCAGCTCACCACGAGGGAGGGAGACCCAGTACTTC. This gives the protein CASSPRGRETQYF.